The 9 T cell receptor beta chains below all came from one sample that was sequenced in a study of cytomegalovirus exposure and HLA in healthy donors. 13 Jbeta primers and 60 Vbeta primers were used for the PCR. TCRdb keeps only in-frame clones here, not all; method: immunoSEQ multiplex PCR. The sample holds just under 250,000 clones; 82% are singletons and the top ten take 5% to 6.5%. The specimen was PBMCs. The receptor source for this set is a woman in her forties in good health and CMV-seropositive.

This chain uses TRBV27 with TRBJ1-1; D possibly corresponds to TRBD1 (6 bases). Germline CDR1 MNHEY, CDR2 SMNVEV (reference sequence). This CDR3 has 13 residues. V dropped 6 bases and J dropped 4 bases, with 12 bases sitting between them. In DNA form, the CDR3 reads TGTGCCAGCAGAGCGGGGGCGGTCACTGAAGCTTTCTTT. This codes for CASRAGAVTEAFF.

This clone was detected only once. J is TRBJ1-1 and V is TRBV11-3, with unresolved D. CDR1 and CDR2 (germline): SGHNT, YENEEA. The CDR3 spans 19 residues. Trimming removed 4 bases at V and 0 bases at J, with 24 bases between. The CDR3: CASSSPTPQRRIMNTEAFF. The CDR3 nucleotides read TGTGCCAGCAGCTCCCCCACCCCTCAAAGGCGGATTATGAACACTGAAGCTTTCTTT. The variable domain in full, completed from reference TRBV11-3 and TRBJ1-1, reads EAGVVQSPRYKIIEKKQPVAFWCNPISGHNTLYWYLQNLGQGPELLIRYENEEAVDDSQLPKDRFSAERLKGVDSTLKIQPAELGDSAVYLCASSSPTPQRRIMNTEAFFGQGTRLTVV.

Turning to this clone: The junction differs from germline at one of its ends, possibly a read error. The chain employs TRBV7-9 and TRBJ2-1; TRBD2 agrees at 9 bases. Looked up from germline, CDR1 is SEHNR and CDR2 is FQNEAQ (reference sequence). The CDR3 is 17 amino acids. The CDR3 loop is CSSSLAGVAGTYNEQFF. The CDR3 nucleotides read TGTTCCAGCAGCTTAGCGGGAGTAGCGGGAACATACAATGAGCAGTTCTTC.

The V call is TRBV4-1, the J call TRBJ2-1; weak D call: TRBD2 (5 bases). The V end lost 0 bases, the J end lost 5 bases, and 17 bases lay between the germline ends. Per germline, CDR1 MGHRA and CDR2 YSYEKL. The CDR3 covers 17 residues. The CDR3 spells CASSQERGNYLNNEQFF. The CDR3 nucleotides read TGCGCCAGCAGCCAAGAACGGGGAAATTACTTAAACAATGAGCAGTTCTTC.

J is TRBJ1-2 and V is TRBV2; 8 nucleotides line up with TRBD1. The V and J ends lost 7 bases and 7 bases, in that order; junction bases with no gene match: 17. CDR1 and CDR2 (germline): SNHLY, FYNNEI. The CDR3 has 16 residues. The CDR3 loop reads CASNRNQRDRGGGYTF. The CDR3 bases are TGTGCCAGCAACCGAAACCAACGAGACAGGGGCGGTGGCTACACCTTC.

This chain links TRBV11-2 with TRBJ1-3; D is ambiguous. Germline V CDR1 and CDR2: SGHAT, FQNNGV. Trimming took off 5 bases at V and 0 bases at J, with 11 bases between the two ends. This CDR3 comprises 15 residues. CDR3 nucleotide sequence: TGTGCCAGCAGCCCCCGTAGCGGCTCTGGAAACACCATATATTTT. This codes for CASSPRSGSGNTIYF.

This clone has a handful of counts. The gene calls are TRBV10-3 and TRBJ1-2, with 8 bases fitting TRBD1. Germline values: CDR1 ENHRY, CDR2 SYGVKD. The CDR3 runs 13 residues. Losses at the gene ends were 5 bases for V and 6 bases for J; bases not matched to a gene: 5. CDR3 residues: CAISSQGANGYTF. The CDR3 DNA follows: TGTGCCATCAGTTCTCAGGGGGCTAATGGCTACACCTTC.

The chain has TRBV5-4 and TRBJ1-1; 8 bases are shared with TRBD1. The trim removed 0 bases at V and 5 bases at J, leaving 6 bases unmatched. CDR1 SGHNT and CDR2 YYREEE come from the germline V gene (reference sequence). This CDR3 comprises 15 residues. CDR3 DNA sequence: TGTGCCAGCAGCTTGGGACAGGGGTCTAGTACTGAAGCTTTCTTT. Its protein product is CASSLGQGSSTEAFF.

The chain links TRBV6-6 to TRBJ1-5; 12 positions agree with TRBD1. Germline V gene lookup returns CDR1 MNHNY and CDR2 SVGAGI (reference sequence). The CDR3 consists of 12 residues. V gave up 10 bases and J gave up 9 bases; unmatched junction bases: 4. CDR3 amino acids: CATRDRGRPQHF. The CDR3 DNA sequence: TGTGCCACCAGGGACAGGGGGCGGCCCCAGCATTTT.